This T cell receptor beta chain was captured by sequencing in a study of regulatory T cells in long-lasting Graves disease. Time point meaning: persistent/refractory GD, antithyroid drugs over 5 years with positive TRAb. RNA isolated from PBMCs was used to make the TCR library. Diagnoses of Graves' disease were made by American Thyroid Association guidelines. The CDR3 loop spans 15 amino acids. J gave up 5 bases and V 5 bases, and 7 bases lay outside the gene matches. Germline V gene sequence: CDR1 LNHDA, CDR2 SQIVND (reference sequence). The table lists this clonotype with many counts. Arm-PCR of CDR3 regions with iRepertoire HTBI primers generated TCR beta libraries. TCRdb processed the multiplex PCR reads anew with MiXCR; each CDR3 protein has one entry. The sample records some 470,000 distinct CDR3 sequences, roughly 21% being singletons.

The sequence was collected from a female donor with Graves disease. Here the sequenced sample was peripheral blood mononuclear cells (PBMCs), taken when the disease was refractory, from a patient treated with antithyroid drugs. The chain combines TRBV19 with TRBJ2-7; 12 nucleotides agree with TRBD1. CDR3 amino acids: CASSPRDRGQHEQYF. In DNA form, the CDR3 reads TGTGCCAGTAGTCCCCGGGACAGGGGGCAACACGAGCAGTACTTC.